This TCR beta chain was identified during a study of cytomegalovirus exposure and HLA in healthy donors. Study as a whole: Some 85 million unique TCRs, all from HLA-typed donors, were included in an early release of the data.

The CDR3 sequence is 16 residues long. V lost 3 bases and J lost 3; bases outside the gene matches: 11. In germline, CDR1 is GTSNPN, CDR2 SVGIG (reference sequence). Overall study findings and caveats: Association with HLA alleles at 0.05 false discovery rate was found for 15,000 or so TCR beta sequences in a later analysis. Donor immune exposure was known only as CMV serostatus.

Healthy bone marrow donors made up the donors. Both 60 Vbeta primers and 13 Jbeta primers went into the PCR. Profiled with immunoSEQ multiplex PCR; TCRdb holds only in-frame clones, not every one. This table has around 67,000 clones, approximately 72% appearing once. This clone was seen just once. Its specificity is not known. The source of this sequence is a woman aged 30 to 39 in good health and CMV-seropositive. The sample was PBMCs. V usage is TRBV30 and J usage is TRBJ1-3; 7 bases agree with TRBD1. The CDR3 nucleotides are TGTGCCTGGAGCCATTACGACAGGGATGTTGGAAACACCATATATTTT. As protein: CAWSHYDRDVGNTIYF.